A selection of T cell receptor beta chains follows, all from one sample in a study of T-cell memory formation after mild COVID-19. TCRdb re-called the 5' RACE reads through MiXCR, storing one row per CDR3 protein. The data contain a few hundred thousand distinct CDR3 sequences, just under 20% of them singletons. Source material: PBMCs or a T cell subset sorted from them (not recorded which). Receptor source: a man younger than 35 who had mild COVID-19 (a few samples of this study predate the infection). Cell type and time point are not known. The CDR3 runs from the conserved cysteine through the conserved F or W. Clone size, where shown, is once, few, many, or a class for clones that have expanded.

TRBV4-3,many,TRBJ2-4,CASSQEKAGRRYF
TRBV20-1,few,TRBJ1-2,CSARRDSNYGYTF
TRBV7-2,NA,TRBJ2-1,CASSLALNRGTGFANEQFF
TRBV6-6,few,TRBJ1-2,CASNQEGRDYGYTF
TRBV6-5,few,TRBJ1-2,CASSYGWGGADYGYTF
TRBV9,NA,TRBJ1-2,CASSVGSRSGYGYTF
TRBV5-6,NA,TRBJ1-6,CASSFGTDTPLHF
TRBV12-3/TRBV12-4,NA,TRBJ1-5,CASSSIDPNQPQHF
TRBV12-3/TRBV12-4,few,TRBJ2-7,CASRRAGGQPYEQYF
TRBV18,NA,TRBJ2-3,CASSPAGTPMQYF
TRBV29-1,few,TRBJ2-7,CSVVSAGYEQYF
TRBV28,few,TRBJ2-5,CASSLLWGRRAETQYF
TRBV27,NA,TRBJ2-3,CASSPLRGGVRADTQYF
TRBV4-3,NA,TRBJ1-1,CASSQGTGGDRAFF
TRBV24-1,few,TRBJ2-5,CATSDPSSWETQYF
TRBV27,few,TRBJ1-1,CASTSNTEAFF
TRBV5-6,NA,TRBJ2-5,CASRGGPGTQYF
TRBV5-5,NA,TRBJ1-2,CASSLALGNYGYTF
TRBV2,NA,TRBJ2-5,CASSGGLADQETQYF
TRBV7-6,NA,TRBJ2-3,CASSRAATSTDTQYF
TRBV7-3,many,TRBJ2-2,CASSLSTGELFF
TRBV7-2,NA,TRBJ1-2,CASSLYVGGNYGYTF
TRBV5-1,few,TRBJ1-1,CASSFRQGLNTEAFF
TRBV2,few,TRBJ2-2,CASTLHSGTVNTGELFF
TRBV3-1,many,TRBJ2-1,CASSPDGHYNEQFF
TRBV7-2,NA,TRBJ1-4,CASRFVAGGIEKLFF
TRBV5-1,few,TRBJ2-3,CASSLSLGPHTDTQYF
TRBV6-5,NA,TRBJ1-1,CASSYKEGTEAFF
TRBV4-1,NA,TRBJ2-3,CASSQGKGRGTDTQYF
TRBV7-9,NA,TRBJ1-4,CASSLPDRGPDEKLFF
TRBV7-2,few,TRBJ1-2,CASSLVGQGPNGYTF
TRBV7-9,NA,TRBJ2-2,CASSHSIGELFF
TRBV7-8,once,TRBJ1-5,CASSLEETGGPWVGQPQHF
TRBV7-8,NA,TRBJ2-1,CASSLAGGPGMREQFF